Below are 32 T cell receptor beta chains sequenced from a single sample in a study of blood T cell repertoires in COVID-19. Repertoires were generated with immunoSEQ multiplex PCR, while TCRdb's copy carries only in-frame clones and drops some. This table has tens of thousands of clones, over 75% appearing once. Sequenced sample: peripheral blood. The receptors derive from a human donor in a cohort sampled during active COVID-19.

The chain employs TRBV28 and TRBJ2-3; 12 bases line up with TRBD1. Germline CDR1 MDHEN, CDR2 SYDVKM. The CDR3 runs to 15 residues. The junction had 6 bases not matched to a gene; V was cut back by 5 bases and J by 6 bases. The chain's CDR3 is CASSLGTGGLDTQYF. The CDR3 region has the DNA TGTGCCAGCAGTCTAGGGACAGGGGGCTTGGATACGCAGTATTTT.

This clone was found a few times. This chain joins TRBV5-1 and TRBJ2-5, with D hard to call. Germline CDR1 and CDR2: SGHRS and YFSETQ. The CDR3 sequence is 14 residues long. The V and J ends lost 2 bases and 5 bases respectively, with 13 bases between them. The CDR3 loop is CASSFVSPFETQYF. In nucleotides, the CDR3 is TGCGCCAGCAGCTTTGTTAGTCCTTTTGAGACCCAGTACTTC.

This chain links TRBV28 with TRBJ1-5, with 8 bases aligning to TRBD1. This CDR3 contains 16 residues. J gave up 1 base and V 5 bases, and 7 bases lay outside the gene matches. Germline CDR1 and CDR2: MDHEN and SYDVKM. The CDR3: CASSPPQGVSNQPQHF. In DNA form, the CDR3 reads TGTGCCAGCAGTCCCCCACAGGGGGTGAGCAATCAGCCCCAGCATTTT.

This chain links TRBV28 with TRBJ1-4; tentative D call: TRBD1 (5 bases). Trimming shortened V by 3 bases and J by 5 bases, and 16 bases separated the two germline ends. This CDR3 spans 16 amino acids. CDR1 MDHEN and CDR2 SYDVKM come from the germline V gene. The DNA for the CDR3 is TGTGCCAGCAGTTTGGAGGGGCGCATCCCCAATGAAAAACTGTTTTTT. As protein: CASSLEGRIPNEKLFF.

This clone was recorded once. The genes are TRBV21-1 and TRBJ1-5; TRBD1, the D gene given by the table, was not confirmed from the DNA. TRBV21-1 is marked as a pseudogene. CDR3 length equals 14 residues. CDR3 region: CASSKGQGRKPQHF. Written as DNA, the CDR3 is TGTGCCAGCAGCAAAGGACAGGGTAGGAAGCCCCAGCATTTT.

The chain has TRBV28 and TRBJ2-3; D is undetermined. The CDR3 extends over 14 amino acids. The V end was cut by 3 bases, the J end by 6 bases, with 13 bases between. Germline CDR1 reads MDHEN; CDR2 reads SYDVKM. Here the CDR3 reads CASSFGVTLDTQYF. The CDR3 DNA reads as TGTGCCAGCAGTTTCGGAGTTACCCTGGATACGCAGTATTTT. Combining the CDR3 with reference TRBV28 and TRBJ2-3 gives the whole variable domain DVKVTQSSRYLVKRTGEKVFLECVQDMDHENMFWYRQDPGLGLRLIYFSYDVKMKEKGDIPEGYSVSREKKERFSLILESASTNQTSMYLCASSFGVTLDTQYFGPGTRLTVL.

This clone was recorded only once. This sequence joins TRBV11-2 and TRBJ2-7, with TRBD2 as a possible D gene (6 bases). Germline loops: CDR1 SGHAT, CDR2 FQNNGV. The CDR3 runs to 15 residues. Trimming removed 0 bases at V and 2 bases at J, with 11 bases between. For the CDR3, the DNA is TGTGCCAGCAGCTTAGAGCTTAGCGGAGCCTACGAGCAGTACTTC. Translation gives CASSLELSGAYEQYF. Variable domain in full (rest from reference TRBV11-2 and TRBJ2-7): EAGVAQSPRYKIIEKRQSVAFWCNPISGHATLYWYQQILGQGPKLLIQFQNNGVVDDSQLPKDRFSAERLKGVDSTLKIQPAKLEDSAVYLCASSLELSGAYEQYFGPGTRLTVT.

The chain is built from TRBV28 and TRBJ1-2; TRBD1 matches 9 bases. Trimming cost V 7 bases and J 1 base; bases outside gene matches: 10. Germline lookup yields CDR1 MDHEN and CDR2 SYDVKM. This CDR3 spans 16 amino acids. CDR3 nucleotides: TGTGCCAGCACCCCGGACAGGGGAAAGGGTAACTATGGCTACACCTTC. This sequence encodes CASTPDRGKGNYGYTF.

A single count supports this clone. V is TRBV3-1 (or the pseudogene TRBV3-2) and J is TRBJ1-5; D is uncertain. The CDR3 is 14 amino acids. Per germline, CDR1 LGHDT and CDR2 YNNKEL (reference sequence). V lost 3 bases and J 0 bases, leaving 6 bases between the germline ends. CDR3 sequence (DNA): TGTGCCAGCAGCCAGTCAGATAGCAATCAGCCCCAGCATTTT. Its protein product is CASSQSDSNQPQHF.

As regards this clone: At one end, the junction sequence differs from germline, possibly due to a read error. V gene TRBV12-3 or TRBV12-4 combines with J gene TRBJ2-3; possible D gene TRBD1, 5 bases. The CDR3 consists of 13 residues. The CDR3 is CASSLGMTATQYF. DNA for the CDR3: TGTGCCAGCAGTTTGGGAATGACAGCTACGCAGTATTTT.

This clone appeared a single time. The CDR3 loop is CASSSRTGRVYQPQHF. CDR3 DNA: TGTGCCAGCAGTTCCCGGACAGGGAGGGTCTATCAGCCCCAGCATTTT. This chain joins TRBV27 and TRBJ1-5, with 8 positions matching TRBD1. Losses at the gene ends were 4 bases for V and 5 bases for J; bases not matched to a gene: 10. Germline-derived CDR1 and CDR2 are MNHEY and SMNVEV (reference sequence). The CDR3 length is 16 residues.

The chain links TRBV28 to TRBJ1-1; TRBD1 agrees at 8 bases. The CDR3 runs to 15 residues. J lost 2 bases, V lost 5 bases, and 7 bases had no gene match. Looked up from germline, CDR1 is MDHEN and CDR2 is SYDVKM. The CDR3 DNA follows: TGTGCCAGCAGTCACGGACAGGGAGGAAACACTGAAGCTTTCTTT. It codes for CASSHGQGGNTEAFF.

The count of this clone is one. The V call is TRBV9, the J call TRBJ2-3, with a possible D match to TRBD2 (6 bases). In germline, CDR1 is SGDLS, CDR2 YYNGEE. This CDR3 has 16 residues. Trimming cost V 0 bases and J 0 bases, with 11 bases left between them. The CDR3 is CASSVGAGTSTDTQYF. For the CDR3, the DNA is TGTGCCAGCAGCGTAGGGGCAGGGACTAGCACAGATACGCAGTATTTT. The complete variable domain, with remaining parts taken from reference TRBV9 and TRBJ2-3, reads DSGVTQTPKHLITATGQRVTLRCSPRSGDLSVYWYQQSLDQGLQFLIQYYNGEERAKGNILERFSAQQFPDLHSELNLSSLELGDSALYFCASSVGAGTSTDTQYFGPGTRLTVL.

The J gene is TRBJ1-2, the V gene TRBV7-9; TRBD1 matches at 7 bases. The CDR3 sequence is 14 residues long. Trimming at V came to 5 bases and at J to 7 bases, leaving 10 bases not matched to a gene. CDR1 is SEHNR, CDR2 FQNEAQ, per germline (reference sequence). The CDR3 coding sequence is TGTGCCAGCAGCCCAGACAGGGCGAGGGGTGGCTACACCTTC. Amino acids: CASSPDRARGGYTF.

The chain recombines TRBV29-1 with TRBJ2-3; 11 nucleotides line up with TRBD2. The ends lost 2 bases at V and 4 bases at J; junction bases unmatched: 8. Germline loops: CDR1 SQVTM, CDR2 ANQGSEA. This CDR3 is built from 16 residues. CDR3 bases: TGCAGCGTTGAAATGACGACTAGCGGGAAGGCAGATACGCAGTATTTT. Residues: CSVEMTTSGKADTQYF.

The chain joins TRBV9 to TRBJ2-1; possibly TRBD1 for D (5 bases). This CDR3 is 15 amino acids long. CDR1 SGDLS and CDR2 YYNGEE come from the germline V gene. The V and J ends lost 0 bases and 3 bases respectively, with 10 bases between them. The CDR3 region is CASSVAGFVYNEQFF. The CDR3 region has the DNA TGTGCCAGCAGCGTAGCAGGGTTCGTCTACAATGAGCAGTTCTTC.

The CDR3 protein is CATSSYSGGSSYNEQFF. In DNA form, the CDR3 reads TGTGCCACCAGCAGCTATAGCGGGGGGAGCTCCTACAATGAGCAGTTCTTC. The chain carries TRBV15 and TRBJ2-1; 10 positions agree with TRBD2. CDR3 length: 17 residues. V was clipped by 3 bases and J by 0 bases; unmatched bases: 5. Germline V gives CDR1 LNHNV, CDR2 YYDKDF (reference sequence).

This clone was seen only once. The chain is built from TRBV12-3 or TRBV12-4 and TRBJ1-1; D gene uncertain. V was pared by 4 bases and J by 4 bases, with 10 bases between. The CDR3 extends over 13 amino acids. CDR3 in DNA: TGTGCCAGCAGTTACAACAGTGGCACTGAAGCTTTCTTT. Its translation is CASSYNSGTEAFF.

In its sample, this clone was seen a few times. V is TRBV11-2 and J is TRBJ2-1; D is possibly TRBD1 (5 bases). The V end was cut by 6 bases, the J end by 7 bases, with 19 bases between. The CDR3 totals 15 residues. CDR1 is SGHAT, CDR2 FQNNGV, per germline. DNA for the CDR3: TGTGCCAGCAGTTCCAAATTAGGGGCGAAGAATGAGCAGTTCTTC. This gives the protein CASSSKLGAKNEQFF.

The chain employs TRBV6-5 and TRBJ2-3, with TRBD2 identical over 11 bases. Germline V gene lookup returns CDR1 MNHEY and CDR2 SVGAGI. The V and J ends lost 10 bases and 4 bases, in that order; junction bases with no gene match: 7. The CDR3 is 14 amino acids. The CDR3 loop reads CATKRSGRADTQYF. CDR3 nucleotides: TGTGCCACCAAGCGTAGCGGGAGGGCAGATACGCAGTATTTT.

This clone was recorded only once. The chain recombines TRBV29-1 with TRBJ1-2; 7 bases agree with TRBD1. The V gene end was trimmed by 8 bases and the J gene end by 4 bases; junction bases not matched to a gene: 10. CDR3 size: 13 residues. Germline V lookup: CDR1 SQVTM, CDR2 ANQGSEA. The CDR3 DNA reads TGCAGCACCCGACAGGGACTTTTCTATGGCTACACCTTC. Translating it yields CSTRQGLFYGYTF.

This rearrangement joins TRBV28 to TRBJ2-7; TRBD2 matches 14 bases. This CDR3 has 16 residues. V dropped 5 bases and J dropped 6; count of bases not matched to a gene: 9. Germline CDR1 is MDHEN and CDR2 is SYDVKM. The CDR3 DNA sequence: TGTGCCAGCAGTGCCGACTGGGGACTAGCGGGAGCCGAGCAGTACTTC. It encodes CASSADWGLAGAEQYF.

This chain joins TRBV3-1 (or the pseudogene TRBV3-2) and TRBJ1-1; D gene unclear. The CDR3 spans 16 residues. Trimming pared 2 bases from V and 0 bases from J, leaving 13 bases between. Germline CDR1 is LGHDT and CDR2 is YNNKEL (reference sequence). The CDR3 reads CASSQFGRGMNTEAFF. CDR3 sequence (DNA): TGTGCCAGCAGCCAATTCGGCCGAGGTATGAACACTGAAGCTTTCTTT.

This clone occurred once. The rearrangement joins TRBV4-2 to TRBJ2-6, with 7 nucleotides matching TRBD2. The length of the CDR3 is 15 residues. Germline loops: CDR1 LGHNA, CDR2 YNFKEQ. V gave up 5 bases and J gave up 0 bases; unmatched junction bases: 1. CDR3 DNA sequence: TGTGCCAGCAGCGAGCGGGGCTCTGGGGCCAACGTCCTGACTTTC. Amino acids: CASSERGSGANVLTF.

The chain has TRBV18 and TRBJ2-3, with TRBD1 identical over 8 bases. V gave up 0 bases and J gave up 2 bases; unmatched junction bases: 13. The V gene's germline CDR1 is KGHSH and CDR2 LQKENI. The CDR3 length is 19 residues. The CDR3 coding sequence is TGTGCCAGCTCACCACCCACAGGGGGGTTCGAGCGGTACACAGATACGCAGTATTTT. Translation: CASSPPTGGFERYTDTQYF.

The V call is TRBV4-2, the J call TRBJ1-1, with D possibly TRBD1 on 6 matching bases. There are 19 residues in the CDR3. CDR1 is LGHNA and CDR2 is YNFKEQ in the germline V gene. V was pared by 1 base and J by 1 base, with 22 bases between. CDR3 sequence: CASSQARVGTPSWNTEAFF. CDR3 DNA sequence: TGTGCCAGCAGCCAAGCTCGGGTGGGGACACCCTCCTGGAACACTGAAGCTTTCTTT.

The chain uses TRBV19 and TRBJ1-4; 11 nucleotides agree with TRBD1. Per the germline V gene, CDR1 is LNHDA and CDR2 is SQIVND (reference sequence). The CDR3 length is 14 residues. The J segment lost 7 bases and the V segment lost 5 bases, leaving 3 bases of the junction unmatched. CDR3 in DNA: TGTGCCAGTAGTGCTGGGACAGGGGGTGAAAAACTGTTTTTT. It is translated as CASSAGTGGEKLFF.

This clone was seen a single time. The J gene is TRBJ1-5, the V gene TRBV3-1 (or the pseudogene TRBV3-2); D possibly corresponds to TRBD1 (6 bases). The CDR3 extends over 14 amino acids. Per germline, CDR1 LGHDT and CDR2 YNNKEL (reference sequence). Trimming took off 1 base at V and 3 bases at J, with 7 bases between the two ends. CDR3: CASSQAGVNQPQHF. CDR3 nucleotides: TGTGCCAGCAGCCAAGCAGGGGTCAATCAGCCCCAGCATTTT.

In this sample, this clone turned up a few times. The chain combines TRBV6-6 with TRBJ1-2, with 9 positions matching TRBD1. Germline assignment: CDR1 MNHNY and CDR2 SVGAGI (reference sequence). Trimming at V came to 5 bases and at J to 4 bases, leaving 8 bases not matched to a gene. CDR3 length: 15 residues. The CDR3 protein is CASSPWTGVAYGYTF. Here the CDR3 DNA reads TGTGCCAGCAGTCCTTGGACAGGGGTGGCCTATGGCTACACCTTC.

The V gene is TRBV7-8, the J gene TRBJ1-1; TRBD1 is a possible D gene (6 bases). The CDR3 sequence is 17 residues long. V lost 5 bases and J lost 0, with 19 bases in between. The germline CDR1 and CDR2 sequences are SGHVS and FQNEAQ. The CDR3 region has the DNA TGTGCCAGCAGCCCGGTCGCCGGACAGCTAATGAACACTGAAGCTTTCTTT. Its protein product is CASSPVAGQLMNTEAFF.

The gene calls are TRBV5-6 and TRBJ2-2; 7 nucleotides agree with TRBD2. Trimming removed 6 bases from V and 5 bases from J; junction bases left unmatched: 7. CDR1 SGHDT and CDR2 YYEEEE come from the germline V gene. There are 14 residues in the CDR3. The CDR3 is CASKASGVTGELFF. The CDR3 coding sequence is TGTGCCAGCAAGGCTAGCGGAGTTACCGGGGAGCTGTTTTTT.

The chain links TRBV5-1 to TRBJ2-3; 7 nucleotides match TRBD1. V trimming: 0 bases; J trimming: 4 bases; junction bases outside the gene matches: 8. CDR1 and CDR2 (germline): SGHRS, YFSETQ. CDR3 length equals 16 residues. The CDR3 protein is CASSLEGRQGADTQYF. The CDR3 coding sequence is TGCGCCAGCAGCTTGGAAGGTCGACAGGGTGCAGATACGCAGTATTTT. Full variable domain (remainder filled in from reference TRBV5-1 and TRBJ2-3): KAGVTQTPRYLIKTRGQQVTLSCSPISGHRSVSWYQQTPGQGLQFLFEYFSETQRNKGNFPGRFSGRQFSNSRSEMNVSTLELGDSALYLCASSLEGRQGADTQYFGPGTRLTVL.